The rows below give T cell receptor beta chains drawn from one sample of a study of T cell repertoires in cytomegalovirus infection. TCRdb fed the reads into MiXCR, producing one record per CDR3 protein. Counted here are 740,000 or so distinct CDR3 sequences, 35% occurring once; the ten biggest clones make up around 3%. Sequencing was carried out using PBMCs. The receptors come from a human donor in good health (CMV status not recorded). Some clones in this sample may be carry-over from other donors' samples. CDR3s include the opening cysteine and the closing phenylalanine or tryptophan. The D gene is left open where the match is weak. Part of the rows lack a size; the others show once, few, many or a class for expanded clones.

CDR3aa: CATGTTYSNQPQHF
CDR3nt: TGTGCCACTGGGACAACCTATAGCAATCAGCCCCAGCATTTT
j_gene: TRBJ1-5
abundance: NA
d_gene: NA
v_gene: TRBV28

CDR3aa: CASSSKTGLGYTF
CDR3nt: TGCGCCAGCAGCTCCAAGACAGGACTAGGCTACACCTTC
j_gene: TRBJ1-2
abundance: few
d_gene: NA
v_gene: TRBV5-1

CDR3aa: CASSFGGRAAWYGYTF
CDR3nt: TGTGCCAGCAGCTTTGGAGGGAGAGCCGCCTGGTATGGCTACACCTTC
j_gene: TRBJ1-2
abundance: many
d_gene: NA
v_gene: TRBV7-2

CDR3aa: CASSSSGGVEQYF
CDR3nt: TGTGCCAGCAGCTCCTCGGGGGGGGTCGAGCAGTACTTC
j_gene: TRBJ2-7
abundance: NA
d_gene: TRBD2
v_gene: TRBV7-2

CDR3aa: CASSSTPIPVRIINQPQHF
CDR3nt: TGTGCCAGCAGCTCAACACCCATACCGGTACGTATTATCAATCAGCCCCAGCATTTT
j_gene: TRBJ1-5
abundance: NA
d_gene: NA
v_gene: TRBV7-2

CDR3aa: CATFNGGFREQFF
CDR3nt: TGTGCCACCTTTAACGGGGGTTTCAGGGAGCAGTTCTTC
j_gene: TRBJ2-1
abundance: once
d_gene: NA
v_gene: TRBV19

CDR3aa: CASSLVGLGQPQHF
CDR3nt: TGTGCCAGCAGCTTAGTAGGGCTGGGCCAGCCCCAGCATTTT
j_gene: TRBJ1-5
abundance: NA
d_gene: NA
v_gene: TRBV7-6

CDR3aa: CASSSGLAETGELFF
CDR3nt: TGTGCCAGCAGTTCGGGACTAGCGGAGACCGGGGAGCTGTTTTTT
j_gene: TRBJ2-2
abundance: few
d_gene: TRBD2
v_gene: TRBV27

CDR3aa: CASSLDPRQLGEKLFF
CDR3nt: TGCGCCAGCAGCTTGGACCCTCGGCAGCTGGGGGAAAAACTGTTTTTT
j_gene: TRBJ1-4
abundance: NA
d_gene: NA
v_gene: TRBV5-1

CDR3aa: CASSLGGTGVRNTEAFF
CDR3nt: TGTGCCAGCAGCTTAGGAGGTACGGGGGTGCGTAACACTGAAGCTTTCTTT
j_gene: TRBJ1-1
abundance: NA
d_gene: NA
v_gene: TRBV7-8

CDR3aa: CASTGTQNTEAFF
CDR3nt: TGTGCCAGCACTGGGACACAGAACACTGAAGCTTTCTTT
j_gene: TRBJ1-1
abundance: NA
d_gene: NA
v_gene: TRBV6-1

CDR3aa: CASRTGHANTGELFF
CDR3nt: TGTGCCAGCAGGACAGGACACGCGAACACCGGGGAGCTGTTTTTT
j_gene: TRBJ2-2
abundance: few
d_gene: NA
v_gene: TRBV6-1

CDR3aa: CASSPGRLGGPQETQYF
CDR3nt: TGTGCCAGCAGCCCAGGGAGATTAGGCGGGCCCCAAGAGACCCAGTACTTC
j_gene: TRBJ2-5
abundance: NA
d_gene: NA
v_gene: TRBV7-2

CDR3aa: CASSSSDGYGYTF
CDR3nt: TGTGCCAGCAGTTCATCGGACGGCTATGGCTACACCTTC
j_gene: TRBJ1-2
abundance: few
d_gene: NA
v_gene: TRBV12-3/TRBV12-4

CDR3aa: CASGLAGGSYEQYF
CDR3nt: TGTGCCAGCGGACTAGCGGGAGGATCCTACGAGCAGTACTTC
j_gene: TRBJ2-7
abundance: NA
d_gene: TRBD2
v_gene: TRBV6-6

CDR3aa: CASGFWKLFF
CDR3nt: TGTGCTAGTGGTTTCTGGAAACTGTTTTTT
j_gene: TRBJ1-4
abundance: NA
d_gene: NA
v_gene: TRBV12-5

CDR3aa: CASSRKGADYGYTF
CDR3nt: TGTGCCAGCAGCCGAAAGGGCGCTGACTATGGCTACACCTTC
j_gene: TRBJ1-2
abundance: few
d_gene: NA
v_gene: TRBV7-6

CDR3aa: CASRKGGGETQYF
CDR3nt: TGTGCCAGCAGGAAGGGGGGGGGAGAGACCCAGTACTTC
j_gene: TRBJ2-5
abundance: many
d_gene: NA
v_gene: TRBV7-9

CDR3aa: CASSRGLTSGQQETQYF
CDR3nt: TGTGCCAGCAGCCGGGGGCTGACTAGCGGTCAGCAAGAGACCCAGTACTTC
j_gene: TRBJ2-5
abundance: many
d_gene: TRBD2
v_gene: TRBV7-2

CDR3aa: CASSEVRGGTQYF
CDR3nt: TGTGCCAGCAGTGAAGTCAGGGGCGGGACCCAGTACTTC
j_gene: TRBJ2-5
abundance: few
d_gene: NA
v_gene: TRBV6-1

CDR3aa: CASNRQGALDEQYF
CDR3nt: TGTGCCAGCAACAGACAGGGGGCTCTCGACGAGCAGTACTTC
j_gene: TRBJ2-7
abundance: many
d_gene: TRBD1
v_gene: TRBV12-3/TRBV12-4

CDR3aa: CATSSQASFYEQYF
CDR3nt: TGTGCCACCAGCAGCCAGGCAAGTTTCTACGAGCAGTACTTC
j_gene: TRBJ2-7
abundance: once
d_gene: NA
v_gene: TRBV15

CDR3aa: CASSFQGVYEQYF
CDR3nt: TGTGCCAGCAGTTTTCAGGGGGTTTACGAGCAGTACTTC
j_gene: TRBJ2-7
abundance: NA
d_gene: TRBD1
v_gene: TRBV12-3/TRBV12-4

CDR3aa: CASGQGAGEQYF
CDR3nt: TGTGCCAGCGGGCAGGGGGCGGGGGAGCAGTACTTC
j_gene: TRBJ2-7
abundance: few
d_gene: TRBD1
v_gene: TRBV6-5

CDR3aa: CASSSGRVDTQYF
CDR3nt: TGTGCCAGCAGCTCCGGGAGAGTGGATACGCAGTATTTT
j_gene: TRBJ2-3
abundance: NA
d_gene: NA
v_gene: TRBV7-9

CDR3aa: CASSIVYDDGYTF
CDR3nt: TGTGCCAGTAGTATAGTGTACGACGATGGCTACACCTTC
j_gene: TRBJ1-2
abundance: NA
d_gene: NA
v_gene: TRBV19

CDR3aa: CASSPSGQGNYGYTF
CDR3nt: TGTGCCAGCAGCCCCTCCGGGCAGGGGAACTATGGCTACACCTTC
j_gene: TRBJ1-2
abundance: many
d_gene: NA
v_gene: TRBV7-2

CDR3aa: CASSARGFSNQPQHF
CDR3nt: TGTGCCAGCAGTGCGAGGGGATTTAGCAATCAGCCCCAGCATTTT
j_gene: TRBJ1-5
abundance: NA
d_gene: NA
v_gene: TRBV12-3/TRBV12-4

CDR3aa: CASSYSTAASTETQYF
CDR3nt: TGTGCCAGCAGTTACTCGACAGCGGCTAGCACAGAGACGCAGTATTTT
j_gene: TRBJ2-3
abundance: NA
d_gene: NA
v_gene: TRBV6-5

CDR3aa: CASIYGGAGNQPQHF
CDR3nt: TGTGCCAGTATCTACGGGGGCGCGGGCAATCAGCCCCAGCATTTT
j_gene: TRBJ1-5
abundance: few
d_gene: NA
v_gene: TRBV19

CDR3aa: CASGLVSVIGAVPYNEQFF
CDR3nt: TGTGCTAGTGGTTTGGTATCGGTAATAGGGGCCGTCCCCTACAATGAGCAGTTCTTC
j_gene: TRBJ2-1
abundance: many
d_gene: NA
v_gene: TRBV12-5

CDR3aa: CASSSGPGQQETQYF
CDR3nt: TGTGCCAGCAGCTCCGGGCCGGGACAGCAAGAGACCCAGTACTTC
j_gene: TRBJ2-5
abundance: few
d_gene: TRBD1
v_gene: TRBV7-3

CDR3aa: CASSYGLPATGELFF
CDR3nt: TGTGCCAGCAGCTACGGACTGCCCGCCACCGGGGAGCTGTTTTTT
j_gene: TRBJ2-2
abundance: many
d_gene: NA
v_gene: TRBV7-2

CDR3aa: CASSGQGTNYGYTF
CDR3nt: TGTGCCAGCAGTGGGCAGGGAACTAACTATGGCTACACCTTC
j_gene: TRBJ1-2
abundance: NA
d_gene: NA
v_gene: TRBV28

CDR3aa: CASSLTGGDTQYF
CDR3nt: TGTGCCAGCAGTTTGACAGGTGGAGATACGCAGTATTTT
j_gene: TRBJ2-3
abundance: NA
d_gene: NA
v_gene: TRBV28

CDR3aa: CASSPLQSNEQYF
CDR3nt: TGTGCCAGCAGCCCATTACAGTCTAACGAGCAGTACTTC
j_gene: TRBJ2-7
abundance: NA
d_gene: NA
v_gene: TRBV5-5

CDR3aa: CASTTAGTGNTEAFF
CDR3nt: TGTGCCAGCACCACAGCCGGGACGGGGAACACTGAAGCTTTCTTT
j_gene: TRBJ1-1
abundance: NA
d_gene: NA
v_gene: TRBV6-6

CDR3aa: CASTKDTEAFF
CDR3nt: TGTGCCAGCACCAAGGACACTGAAGCTTTCTTT
j_gene: TRBJ1-1
abundance: few
d_gene: NA
v_gene: TRBV7-8

CDR3aa: CASGRQEVYEQYF
CDR3nt: TGTGCCAGCGGGCGGCAGGAGGTCTACGAGCAGTACTTC
j_gene: TRBJ2-7
abundance: NA
d_gene: NA
v_gene: TRBV5-6

CDR3aa: CASRLLAGGTGELFF
CDR3nt: TGTGCCAGCAGACTACTAGCGGGAGGGACCGGGGAGCTGTTTTTT
j_gene: TRBJ2-2
abundance: few
d_gene: TRBD2
v_gene: TRBV2

CDR3aa: CASSLGQGAMNTEAFF
CDR3nt: TGTGCCAGCAGCCTCGGACAGGGGGCGATGAACACTGAAGCTTTCTTT
j_gene: TRBJ1-1
abundance: NA
d_gene: TRBD1
v_gene: TRBV5-3

CDR3aa: CASSQGALGEKLFF
CDR3nt: TGTGCCAGTAGCCAGGGGGCGCTGGGTGAAAAACTGTTTTTT
j_gene: TRBJ1-4
abundance: few
d_gene: TRBD1
v_gene: TRBV19

CDR3aa: CASRPGTLNTGELFF
CDR3nt: TGTGCCAGCAGACCCGGGACACTTAACACCGGGGAGCTGTTTTTT
j_gene: TRBJ2-2
abundance: NA
d_gene: NA
v_gene: TRBV6-1

CDR3aa: CANSPTGAQETQYF
CDR3nt: TGTGCCAATAGTCCGACAGGGGCCCAAGAGACCCAGTACTTC
j_gene: TRBJ2-5
abundance: NA
d_gene: TRBD1
v_gene: TRBV19

CDR3aa: CASSYRDGSYTGELFF
CDR3nt: TGTGCCAGCAGTTACCGGGACGGGTCGTACACCGGGGAGCTGTTTTTT
j_gene: TRBJ2-2
abundance: NA
d_gene: NA
v_gene: TRBV6-8

CDR3aa: CASSLDSGYNNEQFF
CDR3nt: TGTGCCAGCAGCCTAGATTCAGGATATAATAATGAGCAGTTCTTC
j_gene: TRBJ2-1
abundance: few
d_gene: NA
v_gene: TRBV6-1

CDR3aa: CATRSYSNQPQHF
CDR3nt: TGTGCCACGAGGTCCTATAGCAATCAGCCCCAGCATTTT
j_gene: TRBJ1-5
abundance: NA
d_gene: NA
v_gene: TRBV7-8

CDR3aa: CASSPPPTTEHFLHGYTF
CDR3nt: TGTGCCAGCAGCCCCCCCCCCACGACTGAACACTTTTTGCATGGCTACACCTTC
j_gene: TRBJ1-2
abundance: once
d_gene: NA
v_gene: TRBV11-2

CDR3aa: CAIRRTTGEIPAFF
CDR3nt: TGTGCCATCAGGCGAACGACAGGCGAGATACCCGCTTTCTTT
j_gene: TRBJ1-1
abundance: NA
d_gene: NA
v_gene: TRBV10-3

CDR3aa: CSASRGLAGEWETQYF
CDR3nt: TGCAGTGCTAGCCGGGGCCTAGCGGGAGAATGGGAGACCCAGTACTTC
j_gene: TRBJ2-5
abundance: NA
d_gene: TRBD2
v_gene: TRBV20-1

CDR3aa: CASAGLADTNEQFF
CDR3nt: TGTGCCAGCGCGGGACTAGCGGACACCAATGAGCAGTTCTTC
j_gene: TRBJ2-1
abundance: NA
d_gene: TRBD2
v_gene: TRBV11-2

CDR3aa: CSANRGGDAFF
CDR3nt: TGCAGTGCTAACAGGGGAGGAGATGCTTTCTTT
j_gene: TRBJ1-1
abundance: few
d_gene: TRBD1
v_gene: TRBV20-1

CDR3aa: CASSFRGGALNEQFF
CDR3nt: TGTGCCAGCAGCTTCCGGGGGGGGGCCCTAAATGAGCAGTTCTTC
j_gene: TRBJ2-1
abundance: few
d_gene: TRBD2
v_gene: TRBV11-3

CDR3aa: CASSTQSLATGELFF
CDR3nt: TGTGCCAGCAGTACCCAGAGCTTAGCCACCGGGGAGCTGTTTTTT
j_gene: TRBJ2-2
abundance: NA
d_gene: NA
v_gene: TRBV2